This TCR beta chain comes out of a study of tumor-infiltrating lymphocytes in primary liver carcinoma. Study-level information: Ages ranged from 30 to 69, with HCC or mixed HCC-cholangiocarcinoma.

With 400 to 550 ng total RNA as template and a constant-region primer, TCR beta cDNA was made. Amplification in three nested multiplex PCR rounds with slightly modified ARM-PCR gave rise to TCR beta libraries. Running 9 to 10 cycles apiece, the first two PCR rounds relied on TRBV1-TRBV30 forward primers together with a C-beta reverse primer. MiXCR was run by TCRdb on the multiplex PCR reads, yielding one entry per CDR3 protein. The sample shows tens of thousands of distinct CDR3 sequences, around 70% of them seen only once. This CDR3 comprises 14 residues. Looked up from germline, CDR1 is MGHRA and CDR2 is YSYEKL. Taking about 17-32 mg of unsorted bulk tissue, the authors co-extracted RNA and DNA. Comment on this clonotype: Antigen: not known. One end of the junction does not line up with germline, which may come from a read error.

General study findings and limits: Tumors and blood were compared for top-250-clone fraction, and tumors had the significantly higher value (p = 0.039). Lower overlap was observed for tumor-adjacent and tumor-blood pairs relative to tumor region pairs. Top clones occupying all five tumor regions numbered only about 7-24%.

This TCR was sampled from a man aged 40-49 years with primary liver carcinoma and hepatitis B virus infection. The J gene is TRBJ1-3, the V gene TRBV4-1; D unresolved. Specimen: liver tumor tissue from sampling region 1. As for subset: tumor region T1, superior pole. DNA of the CDR3: TGCACCAGCAGCCGTGGTAACTCTGGAAACACCATACATTTT. Amino acids: CTSSRGNSGNTIHF.